The next 4 T cell receptor beta chains were all read from a single sample in a study of blood T cell repertoires in COVID-19. Only in-frame clones appear in the TCRdb table, and some are missing; sequencing was by immunoSEQ multiplex PCR. The sample has approximately 120,000 clones, more than 80% seen once. The sample consisted of peripheral blood. The receptor source for this set is a human donor in a cohort sampled during active COVID-19.

CDR3 DNA: TGTGCCAGTAGTATACTAGCGGGGGGGCTGTTCACCGGGGAGCTGTTTTTT. Translation: CASSILAGGLFTGELFF. The rearrangement links TRBV19 to TRBJ2-2; 12 bases agree with TRBD2. Germline V gives CDR1 LNHDA, CDR2 SQIVND (reference sequence). Germline trimming cut 2 bases from V and 4 bases from J; bases unmatched to any gene: 5. The CDR3 loop spans 17 amino acids.

This sequence joins TRBV5-1 and TRBJ2-3; D remains unclear. CDR3 length: 12 amino acids. Looked up from germline, CDR1 is SGHRS and CDR2 is YFSETQ. Trimming took 7 bases from V and 0 from J, leaving 6 bases between them. The CDR3 DNA is TGCGCCAGCGCGGATAGCACAGATACGCAGTATTTT. Translated, it gives CASADSTDTQYF.

In this sample, this clone turned up once. The chain joins TRBV28 to TRBJ2-5; TRBD1 matches 7 bases. Trimming at V came to 4 bases and at J to 5 bases, leaving 10 bases not matched to a gene. Germline V CDR1 and CDR2: MDHEN, SYDVKM. This CDR3 contains 15 residues. Here the CDR3 reads CASSSTGQNRETQYF. DNA for the CDR3: TGTGCCAGCAGTTCCACGGGACAGAACAGGGAGACCCAGTACTTC.

There are a few counts of this clone. The rearrangement joins TRBV3-1 (or the pseudogene TRBV3-2) to TRBJ1-2; 7 nucleotides align to TRBD1. The CDR3 is made up of 15 amino acids. Germline-derived CDR1 and CDR2 are LGHDT and YNNKEL (reference sequence). The ends lost 1 base at V and 4 bases at J; junction bases unmatched: 6. The CDR3 DNA reads as TGTGCCAGCAGCCAAGGCACCGGGACAGTCTATGGCTACACCTTC. Its protein is CASSQGTGTVYGYTF.